Listed below are T cell receptor beta chains from one sample, sequenced in a study of cytomegalovirus exposure and HLA in healthy donors. Produced via immunoSEQ multiplex PCR; TCRdb's table is partial and in-frame only. Altogether 100,000 to 150,000 clones are present, roughly a tenth being singletons, with the ten largest covering about 4.6%. The sample comprised PBMCs. These receptors all come from a woman under 30 in good health and CMV-seropositive. Each CDR3 is given with its conserved first and last residue. D genes are given only for firm matches. Clone size is given for some rows only: seen once, a few or many times, or a class if the clone is expanded.

. | TRBD2 | TRBJ2-7 | TRBV9 | TGTGCCAGCAGCGTTACACTAGCGGGCGAGCAGTACTTC | CASSVTLAGEQYF
. | . | TRBJ1-1 | TRBV18 | TGTGCCAGCTCACCACCGTGGACGGAGGGGACTGAAGCTTTCTTT | CASSPPWTEGTEAFF
few | . | TRBJ2-7 | TRBV5-1 | TGCGCCAGCAGCTTCGCAGGCCAGAGTCGGGAGCAGTACTTC | CASSFAGQSREQYF
. | . | TRBJ2-3 | TRBV4-2 | TGTGCCAGCAGCCAAGATCGGGGGGCGGCCGATACGCAGTATTTT | CASSQDRGAADTQYF
few | . | TRBJ1-5 | TRBV15 | TGTGCCACCAGCAGAGGGGTGACAGACAATCAGCCCCAGCATTTT | CATSRGVTDNQPQHF
. | . | TRBJ2-5 | TRBV30 | TGTGCCTGGAGTGGCATACTAGGGGAGACCCAGTACTTC | CAWSGILGETQYF
few | . | TRBJ2-5 | TRBV4-1 | TGCGCCAGCAGCCAAGCCGACAGGACCGGGGAGACCCAGTACTTC | CASSQADRTGETQYF
few | . | TRBJ2-7 | TRBV23-1 | TGCGCCAGCAGTCAATCCGACGAGCAGTACTTC | CASSQSDEQYF
. | . | TRBJ1-1 | TRBV21-1 | TGTGCCAGTAAAAGGGACAGCCTGAACACTGAAGCTTTCTTT | CASKRDSLNTEAFF
few | TRBD2 | TRBJ2-1 | TRBV6-1 | TGTGCCAGCAGTGAACTCAGACTAGCGGGAAATGAGCAGTTCTTC | CASSELRLAGNEQFF
. | TRBD2 | TRBJ2-3 | TRBV9 | TGTGCCAGCAGCCCCCGACTAGCGGGAGGAGCAGATACGCAGTATTTT | CASSPRLAGGADTQYF
. | TRBD2 | TRBJ2-3 | TRBV7-2 | TGTGCCAGCAGCCCCCAAGGACTAGCGGGAGGCTATTTT | CASSPQGLAGGYF
few | TRBD2 | TRBJ2-5 | TRBV5-4 | TGTGCCAGCAGCTTGGCCGGACTAGCGGGATTCCAAGAGACCCAGTACTTC | CASSLAGLAGFQETQYF
. | TRBD1 | TRBJ1-4 | TRBV6-6 | TGTGCCAGCAGTTCAGGGGGATTGACTAATGAAAAACTGTTTTTT | CASSSGGLTNEKLFF
many | . | TRBJ2-3 | TRBV6-6 | TGTGCCAGCAGTTTGTGGACTAACACAGATACGCAGTATTTT | CASSLWTNTDTQYF
few | . | TRBJ2-3 | TRBV21-1 | TGTGCCAGCCAAACCTACTCCACAGATACGCAGTATTTT | CASQTYSTDTQYF
few | TRBD2 | TRBJ2-1 | TRBV4-1 | TGCGCCAGCAGCCAAACTAGCGGGAGGGCTGGTGAGAAGTTCTTC | CASSQTSGRAGEKFF
few | TRBD2 | TRBJ2-5 | TRBV28 | TGTGCCAGCAGTTGGTGGGGGAGGGCGGGGCAAGAGACCCAGTACTTC | CASSWWGRAGQETQYF
. | . | TRBJ1-1 | TRBV5-1 | TGCGCCAGCAGGGAGACAGTTACCCAGTCCACTGAAGCTTTCTTT | CASRETVTQSTEAFF
. | TRBD1 | TRBJ2-6 | TRBV11-3 | TGTGCCAGCAGGAAGGCGGGACAGGGGGCGTCTGGGGCCAACGTCCTGACTTTC | CASRKAGQGASGANVLTF
. | TRBD2 | TRBJ2-2 | TRBV5-1 | TGCGCCAGCAGCCCCCGGAGCGGGAGGGCCACCGGGGAGCTGTTTTTT | CASSPRSGRATGELFF
. | . | TRBJ2-7 | TRBV5-1 | TGCGCCAGCAGCTCAAATCCGGGACAAGTGGAATACGAGCAGTACTTC | CASSSNPGQVEYEQYF
few | TRBD1 | TRBJ1-2 | TRBV2 | TGTGCCAGCAGTACATTGGACAGGGGGAACGGCTACACCTTC | CASSTLDRGNGYTF